This entry features one T cell receptor (beta chain) sequence. No antigen is known for it. Researchers ran the PCR with 60 Vbeta and 13 Jbeta primers. Methods used by the authors: Tens of millions of unique TCR beta chains, some 9.9 million of them shared, were counted by a later analysis. Here immunoSEQ multiplex PCR was the method, and the copy in TCRdb shows in-frame clones only, minus some. V, J and clone size reflect that table, while D and trimming were determined from the DNA. The table includes roughly 100,000 clones, around 84% detected once. The data are from a study of cytomegalovirus exposure and HLA in healthy donors. Study-wide background: In an early release, HLA-typed donors contributed some 82 million unique TCR sequences.

Findings and limits, study-wide: In a later analysis, productive TCRs from donors in an Asian-associated ancestry cluster reportedly carried fewer N-insertions than the cohort mean.

It was healthy bone marrow donors who served as donors. The ends were cut back, 8 bases at V and 6 bases at J, with 10 bases in the middle. The CDR3 runs to 11 residues. From germline, CDR1 is MNHEY and CDR2 SVGAGI. The receptor was isolated from a man aged 25 to 40 in good health and CMV-seronegative. The sample was PBMCs. V gene TRBV6-5 combines with J gene TRBJ1-2; a possible D gene is TRBD1 (6 bases). The CDR3 DNA reads as TGTGCCAGCCCGCAGGGGAATGGCTACACCTTC. Its protein is CASPQGNGYTF.